Presented here are 5 T cell receptor beta chains from one specimen sequenced in a study of metastatic and nonmetastatic thyroid tumors. Ahead of thyroid surgery, no patient had received treatment of any kind. Through MiXCR, TCRdb re-clonotyped the PCR reads. This table holds 17,000 or so clones, roughly a fifth found once. Specimen: tumor tissue. The receptors here all came from a female donor with papillary thyroid cancer or a benign thyroid nodule (not recorded which). Some clones in this sample may be carry-over from other donors' samples.

This clone was observed many times. V and J are TRBV4-2 and TRBJ1-2, with D perhaps matching TRBD1 (5 bases). Germline V gene lookup returns CDR1 LGHNA and CDR2 YNFKEQ. Trimming pared 2 bases from V and 1 base from J, leaving 14 bases between. There are 16 residues in the CDR3. CDR3 amino acids: CASSQLKTALNYGYTF. The CDR3 DNA reads TGTGCCAGCAGCCAACTGAAGACAGCGCTTAACTATGGCTACACCTTC.

This chain uses TRBV28 with TRBJ2-5; D might be TRBD2 (5 bases). CDR3 length: 15 residues. V gave up 2 bases and J gave up 2 bases, with 12 bases separating them. Germline CDR1 is MDHEN and CDR2 is SYDVKM. This chain's CDR3 is CASSLISAGQETQYF. The CDR3 DNA reads TGTGCCAGCAGTTTAATTAGCGCGGGTCAAGAGACCCAGTACTTC.

The J gene is TRBJ2-5, the V gene TRBV27; 10 nucleotides match TRBD2. The V segment lost 5 bases and the J segment 5 bases; nucleotides outside the gene matches: 8. Per germline, CDR1 MNHEY and CDR2 SMNVEV (reference sequence). The CDR3 runs to 15 residues. The CDR3 reads CASSQREGRRETQYF. The DNA for the CDR3 is TGTGCCAGCAGTCAGCGGGAGGGGAGACGGGAGACCCAGTACTTC.

This clone was observed many times. A clone one base away is much larger, so this may be a read error. This same CDR3 is encoded by further DNA sequences in the sample. The V call is TRBV12-3 or TRBV12-4, the J call TRBJ2-1, with D perhaps matching TRBD1 (5 bases). The CDR3 runs to 15 residues. The CDR3 reads CASSVTEFSYNEQFF. DNA of the CDR3: TGTGCTAGCAGTGTGACAGAATTCTCCTACAATGAGCAGTTCTTC.

Only a few counts were recorded for this clone. The chain links TRBV12-3 or TRBV12-4 to TRBJ2-7, with TRBD2 matching 10 bases. The CDR3 is made up of 16 amino acids. After removal of 0 bases from V and 2 bases from J, the junction contained 4 bases not matched to a gene. CDR3 in amino acids: CASSLAASGSAYEQYF. As DNA, the CDR3 is TGTGCCAGCAGTTTAGCCGCTAGCGGGAGTGCCTACGAGCAGTACTTC.